These 7 T cell receptor beta chains were sequenced from one sample in a study of blood T cell repertoires in COVID-19. Sequencing was performed with immunoSEQ multiplex PCR; in TCRdb, only in-frame clones are kept and a portion is missing. The sample lists over 400,000 clones; 70% to 90% were seen once. Material: PBMCs or T cells enriched from blood (not recorded which). Source of these receptors: a woman in her sixties or seventies who had recovered from COVID-19.

The chain uses TRBV2 and TRBJ1-5, with D uncertain. This CDR3 is 14 amino acids long. CDR1 is SNHLY, CDR2 FYNNEI, per germline. V lost 0 bases to trimming and J lost 5 bases, with 8 bases between them. The CDR3 region is CASSEAGGYQPQHF. In nucleotides, the CDR3 is TGTGCCAGCAGTGAAGCCGGCGGTTATCAGCCCCAGCATTTT.

Points on this clone: Distinct nucleotide sequences in the sample also encode this CDR3. This chain uses TRBV19 with TRBJ1-5; 9 nucleotides align to TRBD1. The CDR3 extends over 16 amino acids. V lost 5 bases and J lost 1; bases outside the gene matches: 6. The germline V gene encodes CDR1 LNHDA and CDR2 SQIVND (reference sequence). DNA for the CDR3: TGTGCCAGTAGTCCCTGGACAGGGGCGAGCAATCAGCCCCAGCATTTT. It specifies CASSPWTGASNQPQHF.

The chain is built from TRBV4-1 and TRBJ2-6; a possible D gene is TRBD1 (8 bases). V shed 0 bases and J shed 11 bases, with 17 bases lying between them. The length of the CDR3 is 16 residues. Germline CDR1 MGHRA, CDR2 YSYEKL. Written as DNA, the CDR3 is TGCGCCAGCAGCCAAGAATCGGACAGGGACTATGACGTCCTGACTTTC. This sequence encodes CASSQESDRDYDVLTF.

The genes are TRBV11-3 and TRBJ1-4, with 7 positions matching TRBD1. The CDR3 runs to 13 residues. Germline V gene sequence: CDR1 SGHNT, CDR2 YENEEA. The J segment lost 6 bases and the V segment lost 7 bases, leaving 5 bases of the junction unmatched. CDR3 nucleotides: TGTGCCAGCATCCAAGGACAGGATGAAAAACTGTTTTTT. Translation: CASIQGQDEKLFF.

The chain uses TRBV19 and TRBJ1-2; 9 bases are shared with TRBD1. Germline-derived CDR1 and CDR2 are LNHDA and SQIVND (reference sequence). Unmatched junction bases numbered 11, after V lost 4 bases and J lost 5 bases. This CDR3 comprises 16 residues. The CDR3 protein is CASSSPGQGPPYGYTF. CDR3 sequence (DNA): TGTGCCAGTAGTAGTCCTGGACAGGGGCCTCCGTATGGCTACACCTTC.

The chain combines TRBV6-1 with TRBJ1-4; the match to TRBD1 covers 11 bases. Germline loops: CDR1 MNHNS, CDR2 SASEGT. The V segment lost 6 bases and the J segment 5 bases; nucleotides outside the gene matches: 11. The CDR3 totals 17 residues. The CDR3 is CASRERTGGTLNEKLFF. In DNA, the CDR3 is TGTGCCAGCAGGGAAAGGACAGGGGGCACGTTAAATGAAAAACTGTTTTTT.

This rearrangement joins TRBV12-3 or TRBV12-4 to TRBJ1-5; D is unresolved. V was clipped by 5 bases and J by 2 bases, with 7 bases between them. CDR3 length: 13 amino acids. CDR3 DNA sequence: TGTGCCAGCAGTAACTCTGGCAATCAGCCCCAGCATTTT. Protein: CASSNSGNQPQHF.